The rows below give T cell receptor beta chains drawn from one sample of a study of blood T cell repertoires in COVID-19. Repertoires were generated with immunoSEQ multiplex PCR, while TCRdb's copy carries only in-frame clones and drops some. The profile covers under 200,000 clones, with 84% appearing a single time and around 15% taken by the ten largest. Material: peripheral blood. All receptors derive from a woman in her 70s with COVID-19, enrolled during active disease. CDR3s include the opening cysteine and the closing phenylalanine or tryptophan. D genes are given only for firm matches. Where a row states a size, it is once, few, many or the class of an expanded clone; other rows omit it.

abundance	v_gene	j_gene	d_gene	CDR3aa	CDR3nt
few	TRBV7-6	TRBJ2-2	TRBD2	CASSLGLAGASDTGELFF	TGTGCCAGCAGCTTGGGACTAGCGGGAGCGAGCGACACCGGGGAGCTGTTTTTT
NA	TRBV5-1	TRBJ1-1	NA	CASSPGSLNTEAFF	TGCGCCAGCAGTCCGGGGAGTTTGAACACTGAAGCTTTCTTT
NA	TRBV7-9	TRBJ2-2	NA	CATARGFANTGELFF	TGTGCTACAGCGCGGGGTTTCGCGAACACCGGGGAGCTGTTTTTT
once	TRBV2	TRBJ2-7	NA	CASSAEARGVGGQYF	TGTGCCAGCAGTGCAGAGGCCAGGGGAGTTGGGGGGCAGTACTTC
NA	TRBV2	TRBJ2-3	NA	CASSGTSMTDTQYF	TGTGCCAGCAGTGGCACTAGCATGACAGATACGCAGTATTTT
NA	TRBV2	TRBJ1-6	NA	CASTINSPLHF	TGTGCCAGCACTATTAATTCACCCCTCCACTTT
NA	TRBV18	TRBJ2-3	TRBD2	CASSPTSGRSTDTQYF	TGTGCCAGCTCGCCCACTAGCGGGAGGAGCACAGATACGCAGTATTTT
NA	TRBV6-5	TRBJ1-1	TRBD1	CASSQEGQTNTEAFF	TGTGCCAGCAGCCAGGAGGGACAGACGAACACTGAAGCTTTCTTT
NA	TRBV6-4	TRBJ1-1	NA	CASRTSDSLSEAFF	TGTGCCAGCAGGACTTCCGACAGCCTCTCTGAAGCTTTCTTT
NA	TRBV27	TRBJ2-2	TRBD1	CASSLPGQVNTGELFF	TGTGCCAGCAGTTTACCGGGACAGGTAAACACCGGGGAGCTGTTTTTT
NA	TRBV7-3	TRBJ1-2	TRBD1	CASSSPGQGAYGYTF	TGTGCCAGCAGCTCCCCGGGACAGGGGGCCTATGGCTACACCTTC
once	TRBV19	TRBJ1-6	NA	CASSQASNSPLHF	TGTGCCAGTAGTCAGGCCTCTAATTCACCCCTCCACTTT
NA	TRBV11-2	TRBJ1-6	NA	CASSYSGVNSPLHF	TGTGCCAGCAGCTATTCAGGGGTTAATTCACCCCTCCACTTT
NA	TRBV19	TRBJ1-5	NA	CASSTGNQPQHF	TGTGCCAGTAGTACGGGTAATCAGCCCCAGCATTTT
NA	TRBV10-3	TRBJ1-2	NA	CAISESSEDGYTF	TGTGCCATCAGTGAGTCAAGTGAGGATGGCTACACCTTC
NA	TRBV18	TRBJ2-5	TRBD1	CASSRDRVSQETQYF	TGTGCCAGCTCAAGGGACAGGGTTTCGCAAGAGACCCAGTACTTC
NA	TRBV20-1	TRBJ2-7	NA	CSAGANEQYF	TGCAGTGCAGGGGCCAACGAGCAGTACTTC
NA	TRBV5-6	TRBJ2-7	NA	CASSLFTYEQYF	TGTGCCAGCAGCTTGTTTACCTACGAGCAGTACTTC
NA	TRBV6-5	TRBJ2-1	NA	CASSYPLGKTYNEQFF	TGTGCCAGCAGTTATCCCCTAGGCAAAACCTACAATGAGCAGTTCTTC
once	TRBV19	TRBJ1-1	TRBD1	CATSGQPNSMNTEAFF	TGTGCCACATCGGGACAGCCAAATTCCATGAACACTGAAGCTTTCTTT
few	TRBV5-1	TRBJ1-2	NA	CASSLAIGAGYGYTF	TGCGCCAGCAGCTTGGCCATAGGGGCCGGCTATGGCTACACCTTC
NA	TRBV4-1	TRBJ1-4	NA	CASSQVDSPNEKLFF	TGCGCCAGCAGCCAAGTGGACAGCCCTAATGAAAAACTGTTTTTT
NA	TRBV7-8	TRBJ2-3	TRBD1	CASSLVTGASTDTQYF	TGTGCCAGCAGCTTAGTCACAGGGGCCAGCACAGATACGCAGTATTTT
NA	TRBV9	TRBJ2-1	TRBD2	CASSLGLAVAYNEQFF	TGTGCCAGCAGCTTAGGACTAGCGGTGGCCTACAATGAGCAGTTCTTC
NA	TRBV15	TRBJ1-5	TRBD1	CATSRVGQGNQPQHF	TGTGCCACCAGCAGAGTAGGACAGGGCAATCAGCCCCAGCATTTT
NA	TRBV29-1	TRBJ2-1	NA	CSAIGGARDEQFF	TGCAGCGCTATAGGGGGGGCACGCGATGAGCAGTTCTTC
NA	TRBV7-9	TRBJ2-5	NA	CASSLTPRTAGETQYF	TGTGCCAGCAGCTTAACCCCCCGGACGGCGGGGGAGACCCAGTACTTC
NA	TRBV6-6	TRBJ2-7	TRBD2	CASSYSSGRYEQYF	TGTGCCAGCAGTTACTCGAGCGGGAGGTACGAGCAGTACTTC
NA	TRBV25-1	TRBJ2-3	NA	CASNQADTQYF	TGTGCCAGCAATCAGGCAGATACGCAGTATTTT
NA	TRBV28	TRBJ1-4	NA	CASSFRAGWTNEKLFF	TGTGCCAGCAGTTTTCGGGCAGGGTGGACTAATGAAAAACTGTTTTTT
NA	TRBV28	TRBJ1-4	NA	CASTLGGGSTNEKLFF	TGTGCCAGCACCCTCGGGGGGGGGTCAACTAATGAAAAACTGTTTTTT
NA	TRBV7-2	TRBJ2-5	TRBD2	CASSLRTSGAETQYF	TGTGCCAGCAGCTTAAGGACTAGCGGCGCGGAGACCCAGTACTTC
NA	TRBV28	TRBJ2-1	TRBD2	CASRIMGTSGATNEQFF	TGTGCCAGCAGGATAATGGGGACTAGCGGGGCTACCAATGAGCAGTTCTTC
NA	TRBV9	TRBJ2-5	TRBD1	CASSVGAGGLWETQYF	TGTGCCAGCAGCGTAGGGGCAGGGGGTTTATGGGAGACCCAGTACTTC
NA	TRBV30	TRBJ2-3	NA	CAWSVSREGTQYF	TGTGCCTGGAGTGTATCACGGGAAGGTACGCAGTATTTT
NA	TRBV27	TRBJ2-1	NA	CASSLSSYNEQFF	TGTGCCAGCAGTCTAAGCTCCTACAATGAGCAGTTCTTC
NA	TRBV5-1	TRBJ2-3	NA	CASSSQAARGITQYF	TGCGCCAGCAGCTCCCAAGCCGCGCGGGGAATAACGCAGTATTTT
NA	TRBV18	TRBJ1-1	NA	CASSPLPEGTNTEAFF	TGTGCCAGCTCACCACTGCCGGAGGGTACGAACACTGAAGCTTTCTTT
NA	TRBV29-1	TRBJ1-1	NA	CSAGTTEAEAFF	TGCAGCGCTGGGACAACCGAGGCTGAAGCTTTCTTT
NA	TRBV7-6	TRBJ2-2	TRBD2	CASSPRTSGSLNTGELFF	TGTGCCAGCAGCCCCCGGACTAGCGGGAGTCTGAACACCGGGGAGCTGTTTTTT
NA	TRBV29-1	TRBJ2-7	NA	CSVMIQGVPEQYF	TGCAGCGTTATGATACAGGGCGTTCCCGAGCAGTACTTC
NA	TRBV5-1	TRBJ1-5	NA	CASSMGGSNQPQHF	TGCGCCAGCAGCATGGGAGGGAGCAATCAGCCCCAGCATTTT
NA	TRBV7-2	TRBJ2-4	NA	CASSLNSGLAKNIQYF	TGTGCCAGCAGCTTAAATTCGGGACTAGCCAAAAACATTCAGTACTTC
few	TRBV10-3	TRBJ2-1	TRBD2	CAISTSGGAARSYNEQFF	TGTGCCATCAGCACTAGCGGGGGGGCCGCAAGGTCCTACAATGAGCAGTTCTTC
NA	TRBV27	TRBJ1-1	TRBD1	CASSLQGANTEAFF	TGTGCCAGCAGTTTACAGGGGGCGAACACTGAAGCTTTCTTT
NA	TRBV4-1	TRBJ1-6	NA	CASSQDWGGVGNSPLHF	TGCGCCAGCAGCCAAGATTGGGGAGGGGTTGGTAATTCACCCCTCCACTTT